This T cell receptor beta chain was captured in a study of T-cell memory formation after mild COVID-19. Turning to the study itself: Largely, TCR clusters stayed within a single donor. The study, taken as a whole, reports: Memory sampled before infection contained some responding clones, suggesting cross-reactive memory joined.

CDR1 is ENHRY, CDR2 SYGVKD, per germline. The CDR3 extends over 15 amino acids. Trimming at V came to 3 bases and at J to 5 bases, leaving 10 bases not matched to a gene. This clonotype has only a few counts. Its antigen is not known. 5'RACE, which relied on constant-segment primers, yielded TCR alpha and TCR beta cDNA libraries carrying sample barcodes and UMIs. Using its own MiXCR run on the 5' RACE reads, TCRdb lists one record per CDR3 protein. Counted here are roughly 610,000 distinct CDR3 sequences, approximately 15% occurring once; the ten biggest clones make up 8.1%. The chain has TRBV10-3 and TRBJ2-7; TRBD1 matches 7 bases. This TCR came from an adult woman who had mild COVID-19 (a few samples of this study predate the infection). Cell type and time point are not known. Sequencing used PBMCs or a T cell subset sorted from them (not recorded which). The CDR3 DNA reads TGTGCCATCAGTGACCGGGACAGAGGCTCGCACGAGCAGTACTTC. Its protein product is CAISDRDRGSHEQYF.